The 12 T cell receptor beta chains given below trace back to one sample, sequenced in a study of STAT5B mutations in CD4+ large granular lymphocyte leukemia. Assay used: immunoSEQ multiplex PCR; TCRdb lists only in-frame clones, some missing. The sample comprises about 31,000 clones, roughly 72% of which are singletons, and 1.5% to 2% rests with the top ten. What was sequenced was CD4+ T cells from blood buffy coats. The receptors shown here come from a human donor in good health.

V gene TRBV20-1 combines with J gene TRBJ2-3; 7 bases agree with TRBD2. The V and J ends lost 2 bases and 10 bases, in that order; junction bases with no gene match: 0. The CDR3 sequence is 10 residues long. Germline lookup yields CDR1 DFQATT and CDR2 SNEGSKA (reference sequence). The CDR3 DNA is TGCAGTGCTAGACTAGCGGCGCAGTATTTT. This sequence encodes CSARLAAQYF.

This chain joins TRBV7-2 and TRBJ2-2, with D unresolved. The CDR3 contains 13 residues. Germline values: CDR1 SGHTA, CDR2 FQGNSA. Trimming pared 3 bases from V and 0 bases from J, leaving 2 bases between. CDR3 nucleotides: TGTGCCAGCAGCTTGCCGAACACCGGGGAGCTGTTTTTT. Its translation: CASSLPNTGELFF.

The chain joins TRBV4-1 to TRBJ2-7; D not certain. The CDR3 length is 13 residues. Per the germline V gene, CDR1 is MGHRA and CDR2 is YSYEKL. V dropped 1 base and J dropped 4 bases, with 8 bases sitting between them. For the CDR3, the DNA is TGCGCCAGCAGCCAAGTTCCGGGTTACGAGCAGTACTTC. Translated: CASSQVPGYEQYF.

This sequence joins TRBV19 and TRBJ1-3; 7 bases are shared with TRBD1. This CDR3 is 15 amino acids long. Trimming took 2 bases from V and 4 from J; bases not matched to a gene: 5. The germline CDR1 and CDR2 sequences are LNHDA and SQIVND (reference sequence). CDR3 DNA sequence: TGTGCCAGTAGTATACAACAGGGGAGGGGAAACACCATATATTTT. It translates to CASSIQQGRGNTIYF. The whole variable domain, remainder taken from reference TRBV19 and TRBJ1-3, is DGGITQSPKYLFRKEGQNVTLSCEQNLNHDAMYWYRQDPGQGLRLIYYSQIVNDFQKGDIAEGYSVSREKKESFPLTVTSAQKNPTAFYLCASSIQQGRGNTIYFGEGSWLTVV.

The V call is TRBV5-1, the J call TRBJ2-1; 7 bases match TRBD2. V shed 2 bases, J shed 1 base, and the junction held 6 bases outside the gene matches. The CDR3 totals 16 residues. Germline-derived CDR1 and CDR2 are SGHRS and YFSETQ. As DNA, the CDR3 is TGCGCCAGCAGCTTTGGGGGGGACGCATCCTACAATGAGCAGTTCTTC. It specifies CASSFGGDASYNEQFF.

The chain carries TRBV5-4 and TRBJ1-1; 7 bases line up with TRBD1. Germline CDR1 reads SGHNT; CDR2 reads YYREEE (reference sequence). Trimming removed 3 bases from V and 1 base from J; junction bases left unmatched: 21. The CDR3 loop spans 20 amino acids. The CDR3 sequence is CASSSSIRLDRDKRNTEAFF. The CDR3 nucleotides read TGTGCCAGCAGCTCGTCCATACGGCTCGACAGGGATAAAAGGAACACTGAAGCTTTCTTT.

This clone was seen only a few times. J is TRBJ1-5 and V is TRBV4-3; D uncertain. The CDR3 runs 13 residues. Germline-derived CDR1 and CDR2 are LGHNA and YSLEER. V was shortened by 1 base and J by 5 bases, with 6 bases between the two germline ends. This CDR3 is CASSQVIDQPQHF. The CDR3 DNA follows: TGCGCCAGCAGCCAAGTAATCGATCAGCCCCAGCATTTT.

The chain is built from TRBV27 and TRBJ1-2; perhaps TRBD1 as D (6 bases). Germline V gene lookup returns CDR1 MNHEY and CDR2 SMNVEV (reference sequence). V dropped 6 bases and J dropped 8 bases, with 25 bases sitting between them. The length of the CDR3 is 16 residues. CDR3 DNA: TGTGCCAGCAGCTTTACGCGGACTCGGGGGCAATGGGGCTACACCTTC. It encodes CASSFTRTRGQWGYTF.

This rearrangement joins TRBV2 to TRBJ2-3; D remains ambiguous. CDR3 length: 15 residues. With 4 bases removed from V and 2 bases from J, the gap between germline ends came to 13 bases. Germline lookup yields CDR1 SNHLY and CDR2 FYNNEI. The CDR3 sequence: CASSVKRSPTDTQYF. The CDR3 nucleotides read TGTGCCAGCAGTGTTAAGAGATCCCCCACAGATACGCAGTATTTT.

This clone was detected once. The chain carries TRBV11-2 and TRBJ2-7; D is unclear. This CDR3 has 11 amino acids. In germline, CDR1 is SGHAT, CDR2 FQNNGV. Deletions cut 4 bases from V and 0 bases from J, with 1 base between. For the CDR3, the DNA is TGTGCCAGCAGCTCCTCCTACGAGCAGTACTTC. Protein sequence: CASSSSYEQYF.

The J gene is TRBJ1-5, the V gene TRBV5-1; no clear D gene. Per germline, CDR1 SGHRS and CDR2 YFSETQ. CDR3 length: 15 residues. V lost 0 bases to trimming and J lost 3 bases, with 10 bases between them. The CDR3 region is CASSLEGRLNQPQHF. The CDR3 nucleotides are TGCGCCAGCAGCTTGGAAGGCCGACTCAATCAGCCCCAGCATTTT.

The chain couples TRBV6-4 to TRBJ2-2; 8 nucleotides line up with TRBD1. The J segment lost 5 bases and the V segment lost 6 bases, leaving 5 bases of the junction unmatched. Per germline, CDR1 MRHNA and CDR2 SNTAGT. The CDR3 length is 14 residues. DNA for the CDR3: TGTGCCAGCAGGGGACAGGCTTTAACCGGGGAGCTGTTTTTT. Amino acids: CASRGQALTGELFF.